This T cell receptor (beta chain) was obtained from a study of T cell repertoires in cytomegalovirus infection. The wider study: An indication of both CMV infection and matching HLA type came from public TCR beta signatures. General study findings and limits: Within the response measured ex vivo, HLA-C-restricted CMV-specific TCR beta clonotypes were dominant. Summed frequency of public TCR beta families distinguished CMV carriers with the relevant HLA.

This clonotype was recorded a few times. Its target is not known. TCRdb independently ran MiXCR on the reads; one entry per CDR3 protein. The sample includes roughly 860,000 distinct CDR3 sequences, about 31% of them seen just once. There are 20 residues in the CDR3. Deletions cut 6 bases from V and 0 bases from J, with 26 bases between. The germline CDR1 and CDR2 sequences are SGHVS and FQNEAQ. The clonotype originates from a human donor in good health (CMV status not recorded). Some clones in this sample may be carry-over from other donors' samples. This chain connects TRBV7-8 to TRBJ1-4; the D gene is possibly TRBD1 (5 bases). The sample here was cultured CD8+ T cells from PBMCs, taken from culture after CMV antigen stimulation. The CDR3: CASSYTQTELIRATNEKLFF. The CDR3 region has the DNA TGTGCCAGCAGTTATACCCAGACAGAACTTATTCGTGCAACTAATGAAAAACTGTTTTTT.